This TCR beta chain was observed in a study of OX40 agonist ivuxolimab in advanced cancers. Generated by immunoSEQ multiplex PCR, the TCRdb table keeps only in-frame clones and is missing some. The sample yields roughly 140,000 clones, 85% to 95% seen once. Per germline, CDR1 SGDLS and CDR2 YYNGEE. The CDR3 contains 14 residues. Trimming stripped 3 bases from V and 7 bases from J, with 14 bases between. This clonotype was sampled from an adult with an advanced solid tumor such as melanoma, head and neck, liver or kidney cancer. This chain joins TRBV9 and TRBJ1-3; possibly TRBD1 for D (5 bases). The source material was CD4+ or CD8+ T cells sorted from blood, sampled in a trial of the OX40 agonist ivuxolimab. The CDR3 here is CASSAWGGTNTIYF. For the CDR3, the DNA is TGTGCCAGCAGCGCTTGGGGGGGAACGAACACCATATATTTT.